This T cell receptor (beta chain) was captured by sequencing in a study of response to subunit inactivated influenza vaccine. MiXCR, applied by TCRdb to the RT-PCR reads, yields one record per CDR3 protein. Found here are 550,000 to 650,000 distinct CDR3 sequences, around 11% of them singletons; the top ten hold about 10%. In its sample, this clonotype was seen a few times. What it recognizes is unknown. Whole-study findings and limits: Only a handful of new T cells, the authors suggested, are recruited with each seasonal influenza vaccination.

J lost 4 bases, V lost 5 bases, and 12 bases had no gene match. This CDR3 region has 17 residues. Looked up from germline, CDR1 is MNHNS and CDR2 is SASEGT. The TCR comes from a middle-aged man who received an inactivated influenza vaccine. Sequencing was performed on PBMCs from blood, taken on the day of vaccination. The J gene is TRBJ2-1, the V gene TRBV6-1, with 9 positions matching TRBD2. CDR3 DNA: TGTGCCAGCAGTACCGGGTCGGCGGGAGGGCCTTACAATGAGCAGTTCTTC. This encodes CASSTGSAGGPYNEQFF.